This passage covers 10 T cell receptor beta chains from one sample sequenced in a study of monozygotic twins with inflammatory bowel disease. Reanalyzing the 5' RACE reads, TCRdb keeps one entry per CDR3 protein, without DNA. Reported are roughly 300,000 distinct CDR3 sequences; the ten largest clones contain 5.6%. Sequencing was carried out using blood. Every receptor here comes from a human donor with ulcerative colitis or Crohn's disease, or a healthy co-twin of an affected twin (not recorded which).

This rearrangement joins TRBV7-2 to TRBJ1-2. Germline V gives CDR1 SGHTA, CDR2 FQGNSA. CDR3 length equals 11 residues. The CDR3 here is CASSFNYGYTF.

The chain couples TRBV12-3 or TRBV12-4 to TRBJ2-2; TCRdb outputs TRBD1, but without DNA this stays unchecked. The CDR3 contains 14 residues. The CDR3 reads CASSPTQVTGELFF.

This chain links TRBV21-1 with TRBJ2-3; the TRBD1 assignment by TCRdb is unverifiable without DNA. TRBV21-1 is a pseudogene segment. This CDR3 is built from 17 residues. CDR3 amino acids: CASSNKGGEARPDTQYF.

The chain joins TRBV20-1 to TRBJ2-7; TCRdb gives TRBD1 as the D gene, but with no DNA this cannot be confirmed. Germline-derived CDR1 and CDR2 are DFQATT and SNEGSKA (reference sequence). This CDR3 region has 14 residues. The CDR3: CRARGGRPTRRQYF.

The V and J genes are TRBV5-4 and TRBJ2-2. Germline loops: CDR1 SGHNT, CDR2 YYREEE (reference sequence). This CDR3 has 14 residues. CDR3 protein: CASSFYDRPGELFF.

The V and J genes are TRBV15 and TRBJ1-2; TCRdb proposes TRBD1, but this gene call is untestable without DNA. Germline V gene sequence: CDR1 LNHNV, CDR2 YYDKDF (reference sequence). CDR3 length: 16 residues. CDR3 in amino acids: CATSRQGTGMGYGYTF. Supplemented by reference TRBV15 and TRBJ1-2, the full variable domain reads DAMVIQNPRYQVTQFGKPVTLSCSQTLNHNVMYWYQQKSSQAPKLLFHYYDKDFNNEADTPDNFQSRRPNTSFCFLDIRSPGLGDTAMYLCATSRQGTGMGYGYTFGSGTRLTVV.

The rearrangement uses TRBV6-1 and TRBJ2-5; with no DNA, the TCRdb D assignment of TRBD1 cannot be verified. Germline lookup yields CDR1 MNHNS and CDR2 SASEGT. The CDR3 is 15 amino acids. The CDR3 here is CASTLGGRVRETQYF.

The chain carries TRBV20-1 and TRBJ1-5. Germline assignment: CDR1 DFQATT and CDR2 SNEGSKA (reference sequence). This CDR3 spans 15 amino acids. CDR3 amino acids: CSARDPSVNNQPQHF.

The chain carries TRBV12-3 or TRBV12-4 and TRBJ1-1. The CDR3 is made up of 11 amino acids. The CDR3 here is CASSLVREAFF.

This sequence joins TRBV7-9 and TRBJ1-4. Per germline, CDR1 SEHNR and CDR2 FQNEAQ (reference sequence). CDR3 length: 14 residues. The CDR3 is CASSFSGRFEKLFF.